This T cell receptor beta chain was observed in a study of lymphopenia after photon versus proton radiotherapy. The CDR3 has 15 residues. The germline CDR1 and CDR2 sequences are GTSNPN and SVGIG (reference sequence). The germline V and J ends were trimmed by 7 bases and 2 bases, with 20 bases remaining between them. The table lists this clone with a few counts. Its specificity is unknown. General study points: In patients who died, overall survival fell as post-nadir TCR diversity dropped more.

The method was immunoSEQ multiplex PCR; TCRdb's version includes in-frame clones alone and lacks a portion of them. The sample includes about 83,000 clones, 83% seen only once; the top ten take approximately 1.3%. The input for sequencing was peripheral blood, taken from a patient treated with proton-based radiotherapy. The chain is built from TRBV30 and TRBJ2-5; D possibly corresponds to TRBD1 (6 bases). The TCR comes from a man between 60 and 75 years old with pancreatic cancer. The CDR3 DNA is TGTGCCTCCCTTCAAGGGGGAAGGGTACAAGAGACCCAGTACTTC. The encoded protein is CASLQGGRVQETQYF.